This T cell receptor (beta chain) was identified in a study of T-cell reconstitution after alpha-beta-depleted transplantation in children. Preparing the TCRbeta library involved the use of unique molecular identifiers. TCRdb fed the PCR reads into MiXCR, producing one record per CDR3 protein. The sample lists approximately 490,000 distinct CDR3 sequences; around an eighth were seen once. The CDR3 sequence is 13 residues long. Germline assignment: CDR1 MDHEN and CDR2 SYDVKM. V was pared by 6 bases and J by 3 bases, with 12 bases between. The source was PBMCs from the stem cell graft donor, collected from the stem cell graft. The rearrangement links TRBV28 to TRBJ2-7; D not resolved. This TCR derives from a human donor who donated a stem cell graft to a child with combined immunodeficiency. The CDR3 here is CASRRFLDYEQYF. The CDR3 nucleotides read TGTGCCAGCAGGAGATTCTTAGACTACGAGCAGTACTTC.